This T cell receptor (beta chain) was retrieved from a study of blood T cell repertoires in COVID-19. Clones were read by immunoSEQ multiplex PCR, and TCRdb kept only the in-frame ones, dropping some. The sample lists over 60,000 clones, roughly 82% occurring once. The CDR3 runs 14 residues. From germline, CDR1 is SGHRS and CDR2 YFSETQ. The V end lost 3 bases, the J end lost 2 bases, and 9 bases lay between the germline ends. V gene TRBV5-1 combines with J gene TRBJ1-3; a weak D match, TRBD1 (5 bases). The receptor was isolated from a human donor in a cohort sampled during active COVID-19. The source material was peripheral blood. This CDR3 is CASSWGGTGNTIYF. CDR3 in DNA: TGCGCCAGCAGCTGGGGGGGAACTGGAAACACCATATATTTT.